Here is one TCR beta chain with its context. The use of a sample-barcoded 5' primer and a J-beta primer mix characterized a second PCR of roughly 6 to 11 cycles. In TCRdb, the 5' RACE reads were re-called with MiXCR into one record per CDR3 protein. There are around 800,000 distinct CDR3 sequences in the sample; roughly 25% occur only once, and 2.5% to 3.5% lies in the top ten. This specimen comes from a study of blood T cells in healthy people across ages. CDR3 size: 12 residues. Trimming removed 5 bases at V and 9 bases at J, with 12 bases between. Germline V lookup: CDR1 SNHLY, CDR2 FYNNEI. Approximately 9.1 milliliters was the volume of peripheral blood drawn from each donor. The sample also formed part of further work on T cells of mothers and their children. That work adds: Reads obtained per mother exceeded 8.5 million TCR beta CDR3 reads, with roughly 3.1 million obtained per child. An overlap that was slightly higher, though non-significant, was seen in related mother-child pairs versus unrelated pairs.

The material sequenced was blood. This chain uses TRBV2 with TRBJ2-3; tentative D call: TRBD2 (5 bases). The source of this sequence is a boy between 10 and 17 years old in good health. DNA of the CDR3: TGTGCCAGCAGTACTAGTCTGGGCACGCAGTATTTT. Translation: CASSTSLGTQYF. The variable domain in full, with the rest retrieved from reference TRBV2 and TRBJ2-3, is EPEVTQTPSHQVTQMGQEVILRCVPISNHLYFYWYRQILGQKVEFLVSFYNNEISEKSEIFDDQFSVERPDGSNFTLKIRSTKLEDSAMYFCASSTSLGTQYFGPGTRLTVL.